Here is one TCR beta chain with its context. As yet, its antigen is unknown. This sample is part of a study of cytomegalovirus exposure and HLA in healthy donors. There are 16 residues in the CDR3. The germline gives CDR1 MNHNS, CDR2 SASEGT. V shed 3 bases, J shed 2 bases, and the junction held 8 bases outside the gene matches. Study-wide results and limits: Rates of TCR association differed by HLA locus in a later analysis, with DRB1 highest and HLA-C lowest. Investigators reported 150 to 200 TCR beta chains as tied to cytomegalovirus. A missense DCLRE1C variant was associated with V- and J-gene trimming of TCR beta chains in a later analysis, and an independent cohort replicated the association.

The PCR contained 60 Vbeta and 13 Jbeta primers. The table came from immunoSEQ multiplex PCR; TCRdb's copy has only in-frame clones and leaves some out. Of about 130,000 clones in the sample, over 70% are singletons; the top ten hold 3.5% to 4.5%. The clonotype comes from a man between 18 and 29 years old in good health and CMV-seropositive. V and J are TRBV6-1 and TRBJ2-3, with 7 positions matching TRBD2. Sequenced input: PBMCs. CDR3 residues: CASSEGSGGYTDTQYF. CDR3 bases: TGTGCCAGCAGTGAGGGTTCGGGAGGTTACACAGATACGCAGTATTTT.